This T cell receptor beta chain was profiled in a study of T-cell memory formation after mild COVID-19. Looking at the study overall: Largely, TCR clusters stayed within a single donor.

With V trimmed by 4 bases and J by 5 bases, 10 bases remained unmatched. This CDR3 comprises 16 residues. Germline V gives CDR1 SGHDT, CDR2 YYEEEE. UMIs and sample barcodes were carried by the TCR alpha and TCR beta cDNA libraries that 5'RACE produced using constant-segment primers. TCRdb re-called the 5' RACE reads with MiXCR, one entry per CDR3 protein. The table has fewer than 700,000 distinct CDR3 sequences, roughly a fifth seen once; the top ten hold 8.4%. About this clonotype: No antigen is known for it.

Notes on the study in general: The CD4+ clones that contracted clustered mainly within CM and EM, and the CD8+ clones concentrated in EMRA. In pre-infection memory, a portion of responding clones appeared, which suggested that cross-reactive memory joined.

The chain combines TRBV5-6 with TRBJ2-5; 11 nucleotides match TRBD2. This TCR was recovered from an adult woman who had mild COVID-19 (a few samples of this study predate the infection). Cell type and time point are not known. The sample consisted of PBMCs or a T cell subset sorted from them (not recorded which). CDR3 protein: CASSTDTSGGSETQYF. CDR3 DNA sequence: TGTGCCAGCAGCACGGACACTAGCGGGGGTAGTGAGACCCAGTACTTC.